Shown below are 30 T cell receptor beta chains from a single sample sequenced in a study of blood T cell repertoires in COVID-19. Clones were sequenced by immunoSEQ multiplex PCR, and TCRdb holds only the in-frame ones, with some missing. The sample includes tens of thousands of clones, roughly nine tenths of them seen just once. The sample comprised peripheral blood. The receptor source for this set is a woman aged 45-60 years with active or convalescent COVID-19.

The rearrangement links TRBV30 to TRBJ2-2, with D possibly matching TRBD2 (5 bases). Looked up from germline, CDR1 is GTSNPN and CDR2 is SVGIG (reference sequence). This CDR3 is built from 14 residues. Trimming took 2 bases from V and 3 from J, leaving 10 bases between them. The CDR3 here is CAWSPGFDTGELFF. CDR3 nucleotides: TGTGCCTGGAGTCCGGGATTCGACACCGGGGAGCTGTTTTTT.

The V and J genes are TRBV7-9 and TRBJ2-5; 7 positions match TRBD1. V shed 2 bases and J 1 base; nucleotides not matched to a gene: 4. This CDR3 comprises 15 residues. Germline loops: CDR1 SEHNR, CDR2 FQNEAQ (reference sequence). CDR3 amino acids: CASSLTRGPQETQYF. The CDR3 DNA follows: TGTGCCAGCAGCTTAACAAGGGGGCCCCAAGAGACCCAGTACTTC.

The chain combines TRBV5-1 with TRBJ1-1; D perhaps matches TRBD1 (5 bases). V shed 4 bases and J shed 3 bases, with 16 bases lying between them. The CDR3 runs to 15 residues. Germline CDR1 SGHRS, CDR2 YFSETQ. The CDR3 DNA follows: TGCGCCAGCAGCCGGGGGAGTAGGGTTCACACTGAAGCTTTCTTT. Translating gives CASSRGSRVHTEAFF.

The CDR3 coding sequence is TGTGCCAGTAGTCTATCCCTCCCCGGCAGGGGGTACGGCTACACCTTC. Protein: CASSLSLPGRGYGYTF. The chain recombines TRBV19 with TRBJ1-2, with 7 bases aligning to TRBD1. Trimming removed 5 bases from V and 8 bases from J; junction bases left unmatched: 17. In germline, CDR1 is LNHDA, CDR2 SQIVND (reference sequence). The CDR3 extends over 16 amino acids. Looking up the rest from reference TRBV19 and TRBJ1-2 gives the full variable domain: DGGITQSPKYLFRKEGQNVTLSCEQNLNHDAMYWYRQDPGQGLRLIYYSQIVNDFQKGDIAEGYSVSREKKESFPLTVTSAQKNPTAFYLCASSLSLPGRGYGYTFGSGTRLTVV.

The chain is built from TRBV6-5 and TRBJ1-5; 7 bases agree with TRBD1. The CDR3 is 15 amino acids. V lost 5 bases, J lost 8 bases, and 12 bases stayed unmatched. Germline CDR1 reads MNHEY; CDR2 reads SVGAGI. As DNA, the CDR3 is TGTGCCAGCAGTCCAGGGACAGAGGGGCAGAAGCCCCAGCATTTT. It specifies CASSPGTEGQKPQHF.

This clone occurred a few times. V usage is TRBV19 and J usage is TRBJ2-6, with no clear D. Germline CDR1 reads LNHDA; CDR2 reads SQIVND (reference sequence). There are 12 residues in the CDR3. Trimming removed 7 bases at V and 4 bases at J, with 5 bases between. The CDR3 DNA is TGTGCCAGTAAGAGGGGGGCCAACGTCCTGACTTTC. This translates into CASKRGANVLTF.

The CDR3 sequence: CASSLDPQGRRDTEAFF. The DNA for the CDR3 is TGTGCCAGCAGCTTAGATCCGCAGGGGCGTAGGGACACTGAAGCTTTCTTT. This rearrangement joins TRBV13 to TRBJ1-1; tentatively, D is TRBD1 (6 bases). The CDR3 is made up of 17 amino acids. Germline CDR1 is PRHDT and CDR2 is FYEKMQ (reference sequence). Between the trimmed V and J ends, which lost 1 base and 3 bases, there was a span of 18 bases.

The V and J genes are TRBV3-1 (or the pseudogene TRBV3-2) and TRBJ2-2; 8 positions match TRBD1. CDR3 length equals 16 residues. The germline gives CDR1 LGHDT, CDR2 YNNKEL (reference sequence). J was trimmed by 2 bases and V by 1 base; bases with no gene match: 3. The CDR3 sequence: CASSQVGQGNTGELFF. The CDR3 nucleotides are TGTGCCAGCAGCCAAGTTGGACAGGGAAACACCGGGGAGCTGTTTTTT.

The gene calls are TRBV19 and TRBJ2-3; 8 bases line up with TRBD2. V was clipped by 7 bases and J by 4 bases; unmatched bases: 7. The CDR3 sequence is 14 residues long. Germline-derived CDR1 and CDR2 are LNHDA and SQIVND (reference sequence). In DNA, the CDR3 is TGTGCCAGTACCCGACGGGGGGGCGCAGATACGCAGTATTTT. It encodes CASTRRGGADTQYF.

This chain uses TRBV23-1 with TRBJ1-3; D is ambiguous. TRBV23-1 is an ORF, with its function uncertain. The CDR3 sequence is 14 residues long. V lost 6 bases and J 4 bases, leaving 13 bases between the germline ends. The CDR3 DNA reads TGCGCCAGCAGCCCCGTGTTACTGGGAAACACCATATATTTT. Translation gives CASSPVLLGNTIYF.

This clone was counted only a few times. V and J are TRBV6-1 and TRBJ1-2; 7 bases align to TRBD1. CDR1 and CDR2 (germline): MNHNS, SASEGT. CDR3 size: 16 residues. The V gene end was trimmed by 4 bases and the J gene end by 4 bases; junction bases not matched to a gene: 12. CDR3 coding DNA: TGTGCCAGCAGTGGGTTGGACAGGCCGTCGATCTATGGCTACACCTTC. Protein product: CASSGLDRPSIYGYTF.

V usage is TRBV7-2 and J usage is TRBJ1-2; perhaps TRBD1 as D (6 bases). The CDR3 contains 17 residues. Germline CDR1 and CDR2: SGHTA and FQGNSA. V was clipped by 5 bases and J by 3 bases, with 22 bases between them. The CDR3 DNA reads TGTGCCAGCAGCCAGGGGAGTCGACGCCAGATTGACTATGGCTACACCTTC. It translates to CASSQGSRRQIDYGYTF.

V gene TRBV11-3 combines with J gene TRBJ1-1; the match to TRBD1 covers 7 bases. V shed 4 bases and J 3 bases; nucleotides not matched to a gene: 5. Looked up from germline, CDR1 is SGHNT and CDR2 is YENEEA. The length of the CDR3 is 14 residues. The CDR3 DNA sequence: TGTGCCAGCAGCTCACAGGGGAGCGACACTGAAGCTTTCTTT. Amino acids: CASSSQGSDTEAFF.

The V and J genes are TRBV9 and TRBJ1-2; possible D gene TRBD1, 5 bases. CDR1 is SGDLS, CDR2 YYNGEE, per germline. V lost 0 bases to trimming and J lost 8 bases, with 11 bases between them. The CDR3 length is 13 residues. The chain's CDR3 is CASSVGGGTGYTF. CDR3 nucleotide sequence: TGTGCCAGCAGCGTAGGTGGCGGGACCGGCTACACCTTC.

The V gene is TRBV9, the J gene TRBJ1-1; possibly TRBD1 for D (5 bases). CDR3 length equals 15 residues. The ends were cut back, 3 bases at V and 1 base at J, with 13 bases in the middle. Germline CDR1 and CDR2: SGDLS and YYNGEE. CDR3 nucleotides: TGTGCCAGCAGCGCTGACTCCAGGGAGAACACTGAAGCTTTCTTT. Protein product: CASSADSRENTEAFF.

The genes are TRBV6-6 and TRBJ1-4; TRBD1 aligns across 11 bases. J gave up 6 bases and V 6 bases, and 0 bases lay outside the gene matches. The CDR3 spans 13 residues. Per the germline V gene, CDR1 is MNHNY and CDR2 is SVGAGI (reference sequence). The CDR3 DNA follows: TGTGCCAGCAGGGGACAGGGGGATGAAAAACTGTTTTTT. The encoded protein is CASRGQGDEKLFF.

This clone was detected only once. V usage is TRBV7-3 and J usage is TRBJ2-1, with 7 bases matching TRBD2. The CDR3 consists of 16 residues. The junction had 11 bases not matched to a gene; V was cut back by 2 bases and J by 7 bases. Germline lookup yields CDR1 SGHTA and CDR2 FQGTGA. This CDR3 reads CASSLWPAGRSNEQFF. CDR3 nucleotide sequence: TGTGCCAGCAGCTTATGGCCAGCGGGGCGTAGTAATGAGCAGTTCTTC.

This clone was detected once. V gene TRBV6-2 or TRBV6-3 combines with J gene TRBJ2-1, with 7 bases fitting TRBD2. Trimming at V came to 4 bases and at J to 6 bases, leaving 12 bases not matched to a gene. This CDR3 spans 16 amino acids. Looked up from germline, CDR1 is MNHEY and CDR2 is SVGEGT. The CDR3 loop is CASSLQAGLSGNEQFF. As DNA, the CDR3 is TGTGCCAGCAGTTTGCAAGCGGGGCTCTCGGGCAATGAGCAGTTCTTC.

The chain joins TRBV15 to TRBJ2-3, with D perhaps matching TRBD1 (6 bases). The CDR3 is 17 amino acids. The V gene lost 5 bases and the J gene lost 1 base, with 19 bases spanning the gap. Per the germline V gene, CDR1 is LNHNV and CDR2 is YYDKDF (reference sequence). The CDR3 DNA reads TGTGCCACCAGCTTGACCCTCGGACAGATGGGCACAGATACGCAGTATTTT. Its protein product is CATSLTLGQMGTDTQYF. Supplemented by reference TRBV15 and TRBJ2-3, the full variable domain reads DAMVIQNPRYQVTQFGKPVTLSCSQTLNHNVMYWYQQKSSQAPKLLFHYYDKDFNNEADTPDNFQSRRPNTSFCFLDIRSPGLGDTAMYLCATSLTLGQMGTDTQYFGPGTRLTVL.

In this sample, this clone turned up a few times. V is TRBV9 and J is TRBJ2-2; D not certain. Germline-derived CDR1 and CDR2 are SGDLS and YYNGEE. Trimming stripped 0 bases from V and 6 bases from J, with 12 bases between. This CDR3 comprises 15 residues. DNA of the CDR3: TGTGCCAGCAGCGTAGAAGCGATGGCCCCCGGGGAGCTGTTTTTT. Protein: CASSVEAMAPGELFF.

J is TRBJ2-5 and V is TRBV7-6; 8 positions match TRBD2. In germline, CDR1 is SGHVS, CDR2 FNYEAQ. The CDR3 extends over 18 amino acids. The J segment lost 4 bases and the V segment lost 3 bases, leaving 16 bases of the junction unmatched. The CDR3 coding sequence is TGTGCCAGCAGCTTTAGTAATTCAGCGGGGGTACGTCCAGAGACCCAGTACTTC. Amino acid sequence: CASSFSNSAGVRPETQYF.

The rearrangement links TRBV19 to TRBJ1-1; 8 nucleotides agree with TRBD1. The CDR3 has 15 residues. Germline assignment: CDR1 LNHDA and CDR2 SQIVND (reference sequence). J gave up 1 base and V 6 bases, and 7 bases lay outside the gene matches. For the CDR3, the DNA is TGTGCCAGTAGAGGTCCAGGGGGCAGGAACACTGAAGCTTTCTTT. Amino acid sequence: CASRGPGGRNTEAFF.

CDR3 sequence (DNA): TGCGCCAGCAGCTTGGGCAGGGGTAGTACAGATACGCAGTATTTT. Translated: CASSLGRGSTDTQYF. The rearrangement uses TRBV5-1 and TRBJ2-3; D is possibly TRBD1 (6 bases). V lost 0 bases to trimming and J lost 3 bases, with 11 bases between them. The length of the CDR3 is 15 residues. The germline CDR1 and CDR2 sequences are SGHRS and YFSETQ.

CDR3 region: CASSSGVQDYGYTF. The CDR3 DNA follows: TGTGCCAGCAGCTCAGGGGTGCAGGACTATGGCTACACCTTC. The chain recombines TRBV9 with TRBJ1-2; maybe TRBD1 (6 bases). CDR3 length: 14 amino acids. V lost 4 bases and J 3 bases, leaving 13 bases between the germline ends. The V gene's germline CDR1 is SGDLS and CDR2 YYNGEE.

The rearrangement uses TRBV5-5 and TRBJ2-7; D gene ambiguous. Germline CDR1 is SGHKS and CDR2 is YYEKEE (reference sequence). The CDR3 contains 14 residues. Trimming took 4 bases from V and 0 from J, leaving 11 bases between them. CDR3 sequence reads: CASSLTVFSYEQYF. The CDR3 nucleotides are TGTGCCAGCAGCCTTACAGTGTTCTCCTACGAGCAGTACTTC.

CDR3 region: CASSQDLTLGYTF. DNA of the CDR3: TGTGCCAGCAGCCAAGATCTGACATTGGGCTACACCTTC. The rearrangement links TRBV14 to TRBJ1-2, with D uncertain. This CDR3 has 13 amino acids. CDR1 SGHDN and CDR2 FVKESK come from the germline V gene. The V gene lost 0 bases and the J gene lost 8 bases, with 10 bases spanning the gap.

The V and J genes are TRBV12-3 or TRBV12-4 and TRBJ2-1; D gene unclear. CDR3 length equals 12 residues. The V end was cut by 4 bases, the J end by 10 bases, with 11 bases between. DNA of the CDR3: TGTGCCAGCAGTTCGCAGGTATGGGAGCAGTTCTTC. It translates to CASSSQVWEQFF.

The chain uses TRBV6-5 and TRBJ2-7; TRBD2 matches 7 bases. V shed 6 bases and J 1 base; nucleotides not matched to a gene: 3. From germline, CDR1 is MNHEY and CDR2 SVGAGI. The CDR3 is 13 amino acids. The CDR3 bases are TGTGCCAGCAGAGCGGGACGGTCCTACGAGCAGTACTTC. This gives the protein CASRAGRSYEQYF.

The chain combines TRBV25-1 with TRBJ1-6; 7 bases align to TRBD1. The germline V gene has CDR1 MGHDK and CDR2 SYGVNS. With 6 bases clipped from V and 12 bases from J, the junction kept 11 bases outside the gene matches. The CDR3 is made up of 14 amino acids. The CDR3 DNA reads as TGTGCCAGCAGAGGCGACAGGGTCGTCGAACCCCTCCACTTT. Protein sequence: CASRGDRVVEPLHF.

This chain uses TRBV5-8 with TRBJ1-1, with a tentative D call TRBD1 (6 bases). V shed 5 bases and J shed 8 bases, with 16 bases lying between them. Germline V gene lookup returns CDR1 SGHTS and CDR2 YDEGEE. The CDR3 contains 13 residues. In DNA form, the CDR3 reads TGTGCCAGCAGTCCGGGGGGGGCAGCAGAAGCTTTCTTT. Translated: CASSPGGAAEAFF.